These 22 T cell receptor beta chains came from one sample sequenced in a study of T cell responses to AZD1222 COVID-19 vaccine. Some clones are missing from TCRdb's copy, which holds only in-frame ones; the method was immunoSEQ multiplex PCR. The sample lists around 78,000 clones; about 90% were seen once. The sequences come from peripheral blood, collected on day 0 of AZD1222 vaccination. The receptors stem from an adult in good health.

The chain is built from TRBV11-3 and TRBJ1-6; no clear D gene. Trimming removed 3 bases at V and 5 bases at J, with 14 bases between. The CDR3 length is 16 residues. Germline V lookup: CDR1 SGHNT, CDR2 YENEEA. The CDR3 region is CASSFSGPLDNSPLHF. DNA for the CDR3: TGTGCCAGCAGCTTCTCTGGACCCCTGGATAATTCACCCCTCCACTTT.

The chain couples TRBV19 to TRBJ1-3; 7 positions match TRBD1. CDR1 is LNHDA and CDR2 is SQIVND in the germline V gene (reference sequence). The CDR3 totals 16 residues. V lost 6 bases and J lost 0; bases outside the gene matches: 8. The CDR3 DNA follows: TGTGCCAGTAGCAGGGACAGCTCAATCTCTGGAAACACCATATATTTT. As protein: CASSRDSSISGNTIYF.

This chain connects TRBV19 to TRBJ2-1; 7 bases map to TRBD2. After removal of 4 bases from V and 5 bases from J, the junction contained 2 bases not matched to a gene. Germline V gene lookup returns CDR1 LNHDA and CDR2 SQIVND (reference sequence). The CDR3 is made up of 13 amino acids. The CDR3 protein is CASSRGGDNEQFF. For the CDR3, the DNA is TGTGCCAGTAGTAGGGGGGGGGACAATGAGCAGTTCTTC.

The chain combines TRBV21-1 with TRBJ2-1; the DNA was not compared with TRBD2, the D call given in the table. TRBV21-1 counts as a pseudogene. The CDR3 consists of 15 residues. The CDR3 is CASSSLAGEDNEQFF. As DNA, the CDR3 is TGTGCCAGCAGCAGTCTAGCGGGAGAGGACAATGAGCAGTTCTTC.

The chain couples TRBV6-5 to TRBJ2-2; TRBD1 might be the D (5 bases). The V end lost 6 bases, the J end lost 3 bases, and 11 bases lay between the germline ends. Germline loops: CDR1 MNHEY, CDR2 SVGAGI. The CDR3 runs 14 residues. The CDR3 loop is CASSSGQDTGELFF. The CDR3 region has the DNA TGTGCCAGCAGCTCAGGACAAGACACCGGGGAGCTGTTTTTT.

This clone was recorded only once. This sequence joins TRBV3-1 (or the pseudogene TRBV3-2) and TRBJ2-7, with TRBD1 matching 8 bases. From germline, CDR1 is LGHDT and CDR2 YNNKEL (reference sequence). After removal of 0 bases from V and 6 bases from J, the junction contained 4 bases not matched to a gene. The CDR3 totals 14 residues. The CDR3 nucleotides are TGTGCCAGCAGCCAAGATGACAGGGGTCGCGAGCAGTACTTC. Protein product: CASSQDDRGREQYF.

In its sample, this clone was seen once. The chain joins TRBV23-1 to TRBJ2-2; no clear D gene. TRBV23-1 is classed as an ORF, of uncertain function. V was shortened by 2 bases and J by 5 bases, with 15 bases between the two germline ends. The CDR3 runs to 16 residues. The CDR3 region is CASSQNLGGRTGELFF. In nucleotides, the CDR3 is TGCGCCAGCAGTCAAAATCTAGGCGGCCGGACCGGGGAGCTGTTTTTT.

The chain combines TRBV29-1 with TRBJ1-4; the D is unclear. V was pared by 7 bases and J by 5 bases, with 17 bases between. CDR3 length equals 14 residues. The germline V gene encodes CDR1 SQVTM and CDR2 ANQGSEA. In nucleotides, the CDR3 is TGCAGCGCTGCACCGGGAGGGAGGAATGAAAAACTGTTTTTT. Amino acid sequence: CSAAPGGRNEKLFF.

V is TRBV5-6 and J is TRBJ1-6; D uncertain. V gave up 0 bases and J gave up 8 bases, with 9 bases separating them. The CDR3 consists of 14 residues. CDR1 is SGHDT, CDR2 YYEEEE, per germline. This chain's CDR3 is CASSLGTVYSPLHF. The CDR3 DNA follows: TGTGCCAGCAGCTTGGGGACGGTGTATTCACCCCTCCACTTT.

This clone has a handful of counts. V is TRBV2 and J is TRBJ2-1, with D possibly matching TRBD1 (6 bases). Germline assignment: CDR1 SNHLY and CDR2 FYNNEI. V shed 9 bases and J shed 5 bases, with 11 bases lying between them. The CDR3 consists of 12 residues. As DNA, the CDR3 is TGTGCCAGACAGGGTTTCCACAATGAGCAGTTCTTC. It encodes CARQGFHNEQFF.

Here the CDR3 reads CASSLFFEGPDTQYF. The CDR3, as DNA: TGTGCCAGCAGCTTGTTCTTTGAGGGCCCAGATACGCAGTATTTT. The chain has TRBV7-3 and TRBJ2-3; D is perhaps TRBD2 (5 bases). V dropped 3 bases and J dropped 4 bases, with 14 bases sitting between them. This CDR3 is built from 15 residues. Germline values: CDR1 SGHTA, CDR2 FQGTGA.

The chain uses TRBV28 and TRBJ2-1; no firm D call. The CDR3 spans 17 residues. The V and J ends lost 5 bases and 0 bases respectively, with 17 bases between them. CDR1 is MDHEN and CDR2 is SYDVKM in the germline V gene. CDR3 residues: CASSKLWRRSSYNEQFF. The CDR3 region has the DNA TGTGCCAGCAGTAAACTGTGGCGGCGAAGCTCCTACAATGAGCAGTTCTTC.

The rearrangement links TRBV5-1 to TRBJ1-4; D gene uncertain. Per germline, CDR1 SGHRS and CDR2 YFSETQ. Trimming stripped 2 bases from V and 6 bases from J, with 11 bases between. The CDR3 length is 14 residues. This CDR3 reads CASSFDNGDEKLFF. The CDR3 coding sequence is TGCGCCAGCAGCTTTGACAATGGAGATGAAAAACTGTTTTTT.

The genes are TRBV5-1 and TRBJ1-6; possibly TRBD1 for D (5 bases). The germline gives CDR1 SGHRS, CDR2 YFSETQ. The CDR3 runs 15 residues. V was shortened by 0 bases and J by 5 bases, with 9 bases between the two germline ends. The CDR3 loop reads CASSLASRDNSPLHF. CDR3 sequence (DNA): TGCGCCAGCAGCTTGGCCAGCAGGGATAATTCACCCCTCCACTTT.

The chain has TRBV19 and TRBJ1-2; 7 bases fit TRBD1. V dropped 6 bases and J dropped 7; count of bases not matched to a gene: 5. CDR1 and CDR2 (germline): LNHDA, SQIVND (reference sequence). The CDR3 has 12 residues. In nucleotides, the CDR3 is TGTGCCAGTAGGGGGACAGTACGTGGCTACACCTTC. It codes for CASRGTVRGYTF.

This sequence joins TRBV5-8 and TRBJ2-2, with 7 bases matching TRBD2. V dropped 4 bases and J dropped 1; count of bases not matched to a gene: 10. This CDR3 has 17 amino acids. CDR1 and CDR2 from the germline V gene are SGHTS and YDEGEE. CDR3 nucleotide sequence: TGTGCCAGCAGCCCGGGCGGGAGACGCAAGAACACCGGGGAGCTGTTTTTT. Amino acid sequence: CASSPGGRRKNTGELFF.

As for this clone: Its ends do not fully match the called genes, so a read error is possible. The chain couples TRBV12-5 to TRBJ1-2; D gene uncertain. CDR3 length: 13 residues. Germline V gene lookup returns CDR1 LGHNT and CDR2 FRNRAP. The CDR3 loop is CASGLAGRTGYTF. Written as DNA, the CDR3 is TGTGCTAGTGGATTGGCTGGGAGGACTGGCTACACCTTC.

CDR3 in amino acids: CASSLETGGPTEAFF. CDR3 bases: TGTGCCAGCAGCTTAGAAACAGGGGGGCCCACTGAAGCTTTCTTT. The rearrangement joins TRBV7-9 to TRBJ1-1; 8 bases align to TRBD1. The CDR3 covers 15 residues. Per the germline V gene, CDR1 is SEHNR and CDR2 is FQNEAQ (reference sequence). Trimming cost V 1 base and J 4 bases; bases outside gene matches: 5.

The rearrangement links TRBV28 to TRBJ1-1; 9 bases are shared with TRBD1. Germline lookup yields CDR1 MDHEN and CDR2 SYDVKM. The V and J ends lost 4 bases and 4 bases, in that order; junction bases with no gene match: 4. The CDR3 contains 14 residues. The CDR3 protein is CASSSDRGSTEAFF. CDR3 DNA sequence: TGTGCCAGCAGTTCGGACAGGGGCAGCACTGAAGCTTTCTTT.

This clone has a single count. This chain joins TRBV4-2 and TRBJ2-1; 9 bases map to TRBD2. The CDR3 loop spans 15 amino acids. V lost 3 bases to trimming and J lost 6 bases; unmatched junction nucleotides: 6. CDR1 is LGHNA and CDR2 is YNFKEQ in the germline V gene. The CDR3 spells CASSQGGGDFNEQFF. CDR3 DNA: TGTGCCAGCAGCCAGGGCGGGGGGGATTTCAATGAGCAGTTCTTC.

V usage is TRBV5-1 and J usage is TRBJ2-5; TRBD2 aligns across 8 bases. The CDR3 has 13 amino acids. Germline lookup yields CDR1 SGHRS and CDR2 YFSETQ. V was clipped by 1 base and J by 5 bases; unmatched bases: 1. CDR3 in DNA: TGCGCCAGCAGCTTGTCGGGAGGGGAGACCCAGTACTTC. Encoded protein: CASSLSGGETQYF.

The chain employs TRBV5-1 and TRBJ1-3, with 7 bases identical to TRBD1. The CDR3 totals 13 residues. Germline CDR1 is SGHRS and CDR2 is YFSETQ. V was clipped by 0 bases and J by 11 bases; unmatched bases: 5. The CDR3 DNA reads TGCGCCAGCAGCTTGGCCAGGGGGGAATCCATATATTTT. It encodes CASSLARGESIYF.